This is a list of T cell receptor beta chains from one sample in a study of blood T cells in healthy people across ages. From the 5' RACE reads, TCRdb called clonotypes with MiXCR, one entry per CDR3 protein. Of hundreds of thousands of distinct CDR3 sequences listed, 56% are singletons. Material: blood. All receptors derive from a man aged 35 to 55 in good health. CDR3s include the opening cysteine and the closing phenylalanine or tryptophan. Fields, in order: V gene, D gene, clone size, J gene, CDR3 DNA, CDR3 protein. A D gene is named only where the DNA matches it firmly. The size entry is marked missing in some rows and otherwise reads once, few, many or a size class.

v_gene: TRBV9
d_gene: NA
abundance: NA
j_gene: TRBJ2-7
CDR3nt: TGTGCCAGCAGCGTAGGTATGCAGGGCCCCTACGAGCAGTACTTC
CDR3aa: CASSVGMQGPYEQYF

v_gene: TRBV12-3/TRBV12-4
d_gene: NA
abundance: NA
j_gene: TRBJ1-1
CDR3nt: TGTGCCAGCGTGTGGGCCCGAGGCACTGAAGCTTTCTTT
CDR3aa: CASVWARGTEAFF

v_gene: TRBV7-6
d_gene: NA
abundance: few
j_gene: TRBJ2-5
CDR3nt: TGTGCCAGCAGCCCCTACTCGGGTAACCAAGAGACCCAGTACTTC
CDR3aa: CASSPYSGNQETQYF

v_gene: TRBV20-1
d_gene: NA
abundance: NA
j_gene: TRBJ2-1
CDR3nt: TGCAGTGCCACTCGAGAGAATTACAATGAGCAGTTCTTC
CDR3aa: CSATRENYNEQFF

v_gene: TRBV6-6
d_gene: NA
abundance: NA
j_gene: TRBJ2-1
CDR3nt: TGTGCCAGCAGTTACTCCGCTAGTGTCAATGAGCAGTTCTTC
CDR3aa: CASSYSASVNEQFF

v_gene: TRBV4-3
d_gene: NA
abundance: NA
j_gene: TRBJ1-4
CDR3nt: TGCGCCAGCAGCCAAGGCGACAAGGGCACTAATGAAAAACTGTTTTTT
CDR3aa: CASSQGDKGTNEKLFF

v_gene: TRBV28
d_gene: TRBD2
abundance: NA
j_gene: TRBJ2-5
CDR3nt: TGTACCAGCAGTTCCCGTAGCGGGGGCCCCCAAGAGACCCAGTACTTC
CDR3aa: CTSSSRSGGPQETQYF

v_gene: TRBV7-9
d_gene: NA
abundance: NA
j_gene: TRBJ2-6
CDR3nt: TGTGCCAGCAGCCCTTGGACTGCCTCTGGGGCCAACGTCCTGACTTTC
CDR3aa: CASSPWTASGANVLTF

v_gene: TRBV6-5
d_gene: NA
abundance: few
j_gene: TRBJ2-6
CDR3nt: TGTGCCAGCAGTTACTCGAGCAGGGGATTGTCTGGGGCCAACGTCCTGACTTTC
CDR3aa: CASSYSSRGLSGANVLTF

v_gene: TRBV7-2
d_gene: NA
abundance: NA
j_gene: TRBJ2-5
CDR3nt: TGTGCCAGCAGCCGCGACCCTAGCAGTGGGACCCAGTACTTC
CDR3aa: CASSRDPSSGTQYF

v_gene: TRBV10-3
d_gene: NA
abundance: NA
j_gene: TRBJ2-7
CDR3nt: TGTGCCATCAGAAAAACCAGGGGCCAGTGGAAGGATGAGCAGTACTTC
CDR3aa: CAIRKTRGQWKDEQYF

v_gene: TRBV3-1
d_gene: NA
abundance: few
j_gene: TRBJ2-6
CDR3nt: TGTGCCAGCAGCCAAGATATAACTACTTCGACCAGGGCTGGGGCCAACGTCCTGACTTTC
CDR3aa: CASSQDITTSTRAGANVLTF

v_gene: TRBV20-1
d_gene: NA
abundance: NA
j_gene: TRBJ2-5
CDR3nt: TGCAGTGCTAGAGATCAGCCGGGACTAGAGACCCAGTACTTC
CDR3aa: CSARDQPGLETQYF

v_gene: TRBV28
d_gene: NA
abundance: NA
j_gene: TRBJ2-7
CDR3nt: TGTGCCAGTTCCCTAGCTGGGGTCTACAATGAGCAGTACTTC
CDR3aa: CASSLAGVYNEQYF

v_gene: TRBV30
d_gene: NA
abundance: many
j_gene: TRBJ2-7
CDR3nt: TGTGCCTGGAGTGCTGGGGTAGCCTACGAGCAGTACTTC
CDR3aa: CAWSAGVAYEQYF

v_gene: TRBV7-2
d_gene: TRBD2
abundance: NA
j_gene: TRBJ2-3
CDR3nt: TGTGCCAGCAGCTTTAGGGCGGGAGATTTCGATACGCAGTATTTT
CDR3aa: CASSFRAGDFDTQYF

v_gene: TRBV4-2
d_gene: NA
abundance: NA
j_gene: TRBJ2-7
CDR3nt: TGTGCCAGCAGCCAAGATCGTAACGTGAATGAGCAGTACTTC
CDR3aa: CASSQDRNVNEQYF

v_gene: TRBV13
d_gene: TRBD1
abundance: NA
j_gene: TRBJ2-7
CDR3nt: TGTGCCAGCAGCTTTAACAGGGGCGAGCAGTACTTC
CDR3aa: CASSFNRGEQYF